These T cell receptor beta chains were read from a single sample in a study of T cells after yellow fever vaccination. TCRdb independently ran MiXCR on the 5' RACE reads; one entry per CDR3 protein. The data hold a few hundred thousand distinct CDR3 sequences, with about a sixth observed a single time. Sequences were derived from PBMCs, sampled about 5 days after the first yellow fever vaccination. These receptors originate from a man between 18 and 35 years old who received the YFV17D yellow fever vaccine. Each CDR3 is given with its conserved first and last residue. Each record gives: clone size, D gene, V gene, J gene, CDR3 protein, CDR3 DNA. The D gene is left open where the match is weak. Where a row states a size, it is once, few, many or the class of an expanded clone; other rows omit it.

abundance: NA
d_gene: NA
v_gene: TRBV29-1
j_gene: TRBJ2-7
CDR3aa: CSVEAQTGYEQYF
CDR3nt: TGCAGCGTTGAAGCACAGACAGGCTACGAGCAGTACTTC

abundance: few
d_gene: NA
v_gene: TRBV20-1
j_gene: TRBJ2-3
CDR3aa: CSARDRSGTDTQYF
CDR3nt: TGCAGTGCTAGAGATCGGAGCGGCACAGATACGCAGTATTTT

abundance: few
d_gene: NA
v_gene: TRBV30
j_gene: TRBJ2-7
CDR3aa: CAWSVLGPEVGEQYF
CDR3nt: TGTGCCTGGAGTGTACTGGGCCCTGAGGTTGGCGAGCAGTACTTC

abundance: few
d_gene: NA
v_gene: TRBV20-1
j_gene: TRBJ1-2
CDR3aa: CSASSRGDPAGYTF
CDR3nt: TGCAGTGCTAGCAGCCGGGGGGACCCTGCCGGCTACACCTTC

abundance: NA
d_gene: NA
v_gene: TRBV10-3
j_gene: TRBJ1-2
CDR3aa: CAIMAEPSDGYTF
CDR3nt: TGTGCCATCATGGCAGAACCGAGTGATGGCTACACCTTC

abundance: NA
d_gene: NA
v_gene: TRBV19
j_gene: TRBJ2-1
CDR3aa: CASRKGSRNEQFF
CDR3nt: TGTGCCAGTAGGAAGGGCAGTCGGAATGAGCAGTTCTTC

abundance: few
d_gene: NA
v_gene: TRBV20-1
j_gene: TRBJ1-1
CDR3aa: CSARDEGTEAFF
CDR3nt: TGCAGTGCTAGAGATGAGGGAACTGAAGCTTTCTTT

abundance: NA
d_gene: TRBD1
v_gene: TRBV20-1
j_gene: TRBJ2-3
CDR3aa: CSARGDRGRTDTQYF
CDR3nt: TGCAGTGCTAGGGGGGACAGGGGGCGCACAGATACGCAGTATTTT

abundance: few
d_gene: NA
v_gene: TRBV12-3/TRBV12-4
j_gene: TRBJ1-2
CDR3aa: CASRPWEADYGYTF
CDR3nt: TGTGCCAGCAGGCCTTGGGAGGCCGACTATGGCTACACCTTC

abundance: NA
d_gene: NA
v_gene: TRBV6-5
j_gene: TRBJ1-1
CDR3aa: CASSYSWQPGPFEAFF
CDR3nt: TGTGCCAGCAGTTACTCGTGGCAACCTGGCCCGTTTGAAGCTTTCTTT

abundance: NA
d_gene: TRBD1
v_gene: TRBV5-5
j_gene: TRBJ2-1
CDR3aa: CASSFDRDEQFF
CDR3nt: TGTGCCAGCAGCTTCGACAGGGATGAGCAGTTCTTC

abundance: NA
d_gene: NA
v_gene: TRBV7-2
j_gene: TRBJ1-2
CDR3aa: CASSLPNGYTF
CDR3nt: TGTGCCAGCAGCTTACCCAACGGCTACACCTTC

abundance: NA
d_gene: TRBD1
v_gene: TRBV5-4
j_gene: TRBJ2-1
CDR3aa: CASDNLQGRGNEQFF
CDR3nt: TGTGCCAGCGATAACCTACAGGGGAGAGGCAATGAGCAGTTCTTC

abundance: NA
d_gene: NA
v_gene: TRBV6-1
j_gene: TRBJ1-2
CDR3aa: CASSEVGNSNYGYTF
CDR3nt: TGTGCCAGCAGTGAAGTTGGGAACTCTAACTATGGCTACACCTTC

abundance: few
d_gene: NA
v_gene: TRBV18
j_gene: TRBJ2-1
CDR3aa: CASSPFDHEQFF
CDR3nt: TGTGCCAGCTCACCGTTCGATCATGAGCAGTTCTTC